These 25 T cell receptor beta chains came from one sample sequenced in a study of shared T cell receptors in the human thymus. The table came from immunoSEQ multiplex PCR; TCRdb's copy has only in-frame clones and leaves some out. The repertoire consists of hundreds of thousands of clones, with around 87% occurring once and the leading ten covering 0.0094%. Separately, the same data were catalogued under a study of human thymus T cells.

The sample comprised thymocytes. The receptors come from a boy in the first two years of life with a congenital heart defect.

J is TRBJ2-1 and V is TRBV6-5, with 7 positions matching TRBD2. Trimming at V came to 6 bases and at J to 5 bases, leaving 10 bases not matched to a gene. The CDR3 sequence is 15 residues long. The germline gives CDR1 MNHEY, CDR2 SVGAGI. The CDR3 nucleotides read TGTGCCAGCAGGCTCCCCGGGACTATGGACAATGAGCAGTTCTTC. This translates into CASRLPGTMDNEQFF.

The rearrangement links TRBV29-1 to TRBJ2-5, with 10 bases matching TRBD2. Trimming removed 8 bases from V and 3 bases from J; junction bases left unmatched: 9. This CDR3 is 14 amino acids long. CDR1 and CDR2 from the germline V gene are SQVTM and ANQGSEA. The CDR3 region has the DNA TGCAGCCCAAGAATTGGGACTAGCGAAGAGACCCAGTACTTC. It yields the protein CSPRIGTSEETQYF.

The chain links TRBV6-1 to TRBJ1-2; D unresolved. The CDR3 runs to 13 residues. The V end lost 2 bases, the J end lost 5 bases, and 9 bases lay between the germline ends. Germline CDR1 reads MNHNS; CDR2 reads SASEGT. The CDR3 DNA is TGTGCCAGCAGTGAAATGTCCGGGTATGGCTACACCTTC. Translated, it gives CASSEMSGYGYTF.

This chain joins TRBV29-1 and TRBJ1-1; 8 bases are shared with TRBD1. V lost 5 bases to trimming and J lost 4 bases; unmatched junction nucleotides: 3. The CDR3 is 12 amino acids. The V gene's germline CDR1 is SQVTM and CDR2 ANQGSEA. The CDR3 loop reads CSVTGGITEAFF. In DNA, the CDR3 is TGCAGCGTTACAGGGGGTATCACTGAAGCTTTCTTT.

The CDR3 reads CASSQIPDSYNEQFF. CDR3 DNA sequence: TGTGCCAGCAGTCAGATCCCCGACTCATACAATGAGCAGTTCTTC. The chain has TRBV27 and TRBJ2-1, with D uncertain. This CDR3 spans 15 amino acids. Looked up from germline, CDR1 is MNHEY and CDR2 is SMNVEV (reference sequence). Trimming left V 5 bases short and J 4 bases short, with 15 bases between.

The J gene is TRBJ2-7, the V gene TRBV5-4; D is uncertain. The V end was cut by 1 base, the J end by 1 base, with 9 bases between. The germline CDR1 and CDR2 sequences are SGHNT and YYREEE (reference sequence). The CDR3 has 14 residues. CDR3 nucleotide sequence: TGTGCCAGCAGCTTGCATTCCGGGTCCTACGAGCAGTACTTC. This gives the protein CASSLHSGSYEQYF. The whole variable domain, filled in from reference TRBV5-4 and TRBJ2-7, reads ETGVTQSPTHLIKTRGQQVTLRCSSQSGHNTVSWYQQALGQGPQFIFQYYREEENGRGNFPPRFSGLQFPNYSSELNVNALELDDSALYLCASSLHSGSYEQYFGPGTRLTVT.

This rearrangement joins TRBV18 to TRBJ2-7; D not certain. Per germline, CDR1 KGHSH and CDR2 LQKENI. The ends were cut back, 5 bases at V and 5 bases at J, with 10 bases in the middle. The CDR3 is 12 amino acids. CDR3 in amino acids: CASSKATHEQYF. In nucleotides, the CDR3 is TGTGCCAGCTCAAAAGCCACCCACGAGCAGTACTTC.

The CDR3 is CASSETLPSGNTIYF. CDR3 bases: TGTGCCAGCAGTGAGACACTCCCTTCTGGAAACACCATATATTTT. J is TRBJ1-3 and V is TRBV25-1; D is undetermined. V was trimmed by 3 bases and J by 1 base, leaving 10 bases between them. Germline-derived CDR1 and CDR2 are MGHDK and SYGVNS. The CDR3 length is 15 residues.

Here the CDR3 DNA reads TGTGCCAGCAGCTTACCGACTAGCGGGGGGGAGAGCACAGATACGCAGTATTTT. Amino acids: CASSLPTSGGESTDTQYF. V is TRBV7-2 and J is TRBJ2-3; 14 bases line up with TRBD2. J was trimmed by 0 bases and V by 2 bases; bases with no gene match: 4. CDR1 is SGHTA and CDR2 is FQGNSA in the germline V gene. CDR3 length: 18 residues.

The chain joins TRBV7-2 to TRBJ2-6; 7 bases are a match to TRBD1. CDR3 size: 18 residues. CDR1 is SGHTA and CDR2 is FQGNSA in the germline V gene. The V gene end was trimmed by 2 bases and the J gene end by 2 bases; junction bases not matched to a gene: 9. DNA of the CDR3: TGTGCCAGCAGCTTAAAAGCAGGGGGACGTACTGGGGCCAACGTCCTGACTTTC. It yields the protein CASSLKAGGRTGANVLTF.

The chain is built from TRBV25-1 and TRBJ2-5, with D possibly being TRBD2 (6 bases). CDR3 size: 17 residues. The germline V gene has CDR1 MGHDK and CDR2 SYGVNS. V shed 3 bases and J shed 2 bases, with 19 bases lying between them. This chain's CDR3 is CASSEPPKGLLQETQYF. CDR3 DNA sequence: TGTGCCAGCAGTGAGCCACCGAAGGGACTGCTACAAGAGACCCAGTACTTC.

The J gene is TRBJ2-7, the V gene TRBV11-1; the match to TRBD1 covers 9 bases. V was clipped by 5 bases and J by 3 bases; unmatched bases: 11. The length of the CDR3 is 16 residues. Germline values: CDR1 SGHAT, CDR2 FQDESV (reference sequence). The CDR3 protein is CASSRTDRGENYEQYF. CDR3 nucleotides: TGTGCCAGCAGCCGTACAGACAGGGGGGAGAACTACGAGCAGTACTTC.

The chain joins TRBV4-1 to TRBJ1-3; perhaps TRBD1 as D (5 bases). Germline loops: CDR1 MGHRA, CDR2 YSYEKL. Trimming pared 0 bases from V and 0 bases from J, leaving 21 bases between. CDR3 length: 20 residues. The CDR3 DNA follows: TGCGCCAGCAGCCAAGAGGATGTGACAGCGAACCCAATCTCTGGAAACACCATATATTTT. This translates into CASSQEDVTANPISGNTIYF.

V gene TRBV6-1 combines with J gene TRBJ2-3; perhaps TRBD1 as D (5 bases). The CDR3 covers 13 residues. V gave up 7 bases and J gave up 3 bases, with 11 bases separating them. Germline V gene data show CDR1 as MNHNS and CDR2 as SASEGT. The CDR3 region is CASTAQGTDTQYF. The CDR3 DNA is TGTGCCAGCACCGCTCAGGGAACAGATACGCAGTATTTT.

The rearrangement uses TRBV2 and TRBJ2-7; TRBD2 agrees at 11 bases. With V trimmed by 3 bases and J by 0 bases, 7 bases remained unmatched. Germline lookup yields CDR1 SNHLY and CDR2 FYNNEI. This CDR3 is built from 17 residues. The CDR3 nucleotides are TGTGCCAGCAGTGACGGACTAGCGGGTAAGAGCTCCTACGAGCAGTACTTC. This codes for CASSDGLAGKSSYEQYF.

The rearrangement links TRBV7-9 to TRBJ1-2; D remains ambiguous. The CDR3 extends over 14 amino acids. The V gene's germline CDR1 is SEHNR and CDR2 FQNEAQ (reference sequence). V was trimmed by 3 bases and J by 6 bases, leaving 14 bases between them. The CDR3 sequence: CASSLAAVLHGYTF. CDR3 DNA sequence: TGTGCCAGCAGCTTGGCGGCAGTTCTACATGGCTACACCTTC. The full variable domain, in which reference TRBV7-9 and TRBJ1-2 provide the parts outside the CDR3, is DTGVSQNPRHKITKRGQNVTFRCDPISEHNRLYWYRQTLGQGPEFLTYFQNEAQLEKSRLLSDRFSAERPKGSFSTLEIQRTEQGDSAMYLCASSLAAVLHGYTFGSGTRLTVV.

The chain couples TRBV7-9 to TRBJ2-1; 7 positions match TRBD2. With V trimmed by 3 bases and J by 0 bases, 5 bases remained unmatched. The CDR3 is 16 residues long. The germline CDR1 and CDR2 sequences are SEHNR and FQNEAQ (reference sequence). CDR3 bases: TGTGCCAGCAGCTTCCGGGGAGGGAGCTCCTACAATGAGCAGTTCTTC. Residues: CASSFRGGSSYNEQFF.

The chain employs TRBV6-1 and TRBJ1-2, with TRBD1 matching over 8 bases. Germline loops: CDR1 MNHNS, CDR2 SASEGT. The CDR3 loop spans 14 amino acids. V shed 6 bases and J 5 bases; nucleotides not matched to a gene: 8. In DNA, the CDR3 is TGTGCCAGCAGCCTGGACAGGGTAGGATATGGCTACACCTTC. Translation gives CASSLDRVGYGYTF.

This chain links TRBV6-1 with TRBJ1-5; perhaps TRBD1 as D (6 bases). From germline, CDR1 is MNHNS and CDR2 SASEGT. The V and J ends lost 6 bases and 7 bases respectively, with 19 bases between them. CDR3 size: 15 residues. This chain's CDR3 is CASSPDSGGGQPQHF. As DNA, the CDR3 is TGTGCCAGCAGCCCGGACAGTGGAGGAGGACAGCCCCAGCATTTT.

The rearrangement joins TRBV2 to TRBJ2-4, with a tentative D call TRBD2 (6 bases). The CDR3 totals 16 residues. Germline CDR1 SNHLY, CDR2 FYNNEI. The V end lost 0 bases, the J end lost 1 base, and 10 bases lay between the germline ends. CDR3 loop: CASSEARDLAKNIQYF. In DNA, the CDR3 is TGTGCCAGCAGTGAAGCGCGGGACCTGGCCAAAAACATTCAGTACTTC.

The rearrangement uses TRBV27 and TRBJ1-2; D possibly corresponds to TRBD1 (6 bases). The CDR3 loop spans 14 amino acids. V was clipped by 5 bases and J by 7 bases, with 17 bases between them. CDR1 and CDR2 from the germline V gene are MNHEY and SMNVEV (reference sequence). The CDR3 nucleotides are TGTGCCAGCAGTCACGACGACAGGAGAATTGGCTACACCTTC. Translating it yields CASSHDDRRIGYTF.

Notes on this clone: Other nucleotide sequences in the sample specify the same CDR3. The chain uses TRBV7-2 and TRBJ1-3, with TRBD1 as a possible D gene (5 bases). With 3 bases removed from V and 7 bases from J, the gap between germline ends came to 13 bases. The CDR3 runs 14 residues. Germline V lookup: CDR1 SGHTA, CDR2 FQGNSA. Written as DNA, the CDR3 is TGTGCCAGCAGCTTCCCGGGGGGTGGTAACACCATATATTTT. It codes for CASSFPGGGNTIYF.

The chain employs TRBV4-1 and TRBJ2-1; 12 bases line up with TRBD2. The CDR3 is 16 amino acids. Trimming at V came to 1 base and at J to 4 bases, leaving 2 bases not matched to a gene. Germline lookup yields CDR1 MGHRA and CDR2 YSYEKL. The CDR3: CASSQGLAGAYNEQFF. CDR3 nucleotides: TGCGCCAGCAGCCAAGGACTAGCGGGGGCTTACAATGAGCAGTTCTTC.

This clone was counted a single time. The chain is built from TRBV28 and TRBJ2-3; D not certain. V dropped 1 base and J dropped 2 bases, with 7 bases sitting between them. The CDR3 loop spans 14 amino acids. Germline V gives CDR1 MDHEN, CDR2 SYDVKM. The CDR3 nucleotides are TGTGCCAGCAGTTTATCGGTCGCCACAGATACGCAGTATTTT. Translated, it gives CASSLSVATDTQYF. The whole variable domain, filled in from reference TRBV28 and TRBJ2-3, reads DVKVTQSSRYLVKRTGEKVFLECVQDMDHENMFWYRQDPGLGLRLIYFSYDVKMKEKGDIPEGYSVSREKKERFSLILESASTNQTSMYLCASSLSVATDTQYFGPGTRLTVL.

The CDR3 sequence is CASNHRKFSTDTQYF. CDR3 nucleotides: TGTGCCAGCAACCACAGAAAATTTAGCACAGATACGCAGTATTTT. The chain joins TRBV6-5 to TRBJ2-3; D remains ambiguous. V was cut by 7 bases and J by 0 bases, with 14 bases left in between. Looked up from germline, CDR1 is MNHEY and CDR2 is SVGAGI. The CDR3 is made up of 15 amino acids.